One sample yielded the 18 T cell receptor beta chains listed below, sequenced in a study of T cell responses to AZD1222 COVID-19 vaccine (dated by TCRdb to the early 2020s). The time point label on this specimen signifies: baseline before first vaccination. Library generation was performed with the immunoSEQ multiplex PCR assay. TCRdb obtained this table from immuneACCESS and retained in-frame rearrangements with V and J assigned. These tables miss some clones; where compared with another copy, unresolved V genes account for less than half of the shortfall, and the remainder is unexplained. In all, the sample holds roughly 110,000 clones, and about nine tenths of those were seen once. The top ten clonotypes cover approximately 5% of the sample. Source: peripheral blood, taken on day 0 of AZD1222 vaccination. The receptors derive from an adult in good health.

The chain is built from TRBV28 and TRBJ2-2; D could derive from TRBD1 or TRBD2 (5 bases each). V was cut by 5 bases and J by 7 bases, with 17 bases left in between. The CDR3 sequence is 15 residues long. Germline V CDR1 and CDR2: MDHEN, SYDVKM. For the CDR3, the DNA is TGTGCCAGCAGTCTCCCTGCCGAGGGGAACGGGGAGCTGTTTTTT. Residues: CASSLPAEGNGELFF. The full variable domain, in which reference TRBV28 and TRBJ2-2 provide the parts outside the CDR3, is DVKVTQSSRYLVKRTGEKVFLECVQDMDHENMFWYRQDPGLGLRLIYFSYDVKMKEKGDIPEGYSVSREKKERFSLILESASTNQTSMYLCASSLPAEGNGELFFGEGSRLTVL.

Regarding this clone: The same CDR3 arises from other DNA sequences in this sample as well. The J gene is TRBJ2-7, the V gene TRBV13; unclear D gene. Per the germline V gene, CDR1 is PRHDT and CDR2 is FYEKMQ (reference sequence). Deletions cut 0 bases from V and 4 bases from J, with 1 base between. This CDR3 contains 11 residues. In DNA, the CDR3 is TGTGCCAGCAGCTTAGGATACGAGCAGTACTTC. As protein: CASSLGYEQYF.

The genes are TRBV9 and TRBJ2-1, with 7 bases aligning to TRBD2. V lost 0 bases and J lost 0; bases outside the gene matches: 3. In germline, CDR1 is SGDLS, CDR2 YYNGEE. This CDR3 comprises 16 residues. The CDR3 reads CASSVVASGSYNEQFF. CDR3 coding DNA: TGTGCCAGCAGCGTAGTGGCTAGCGGCTCCTACAATGAGCAGTTCTTC.

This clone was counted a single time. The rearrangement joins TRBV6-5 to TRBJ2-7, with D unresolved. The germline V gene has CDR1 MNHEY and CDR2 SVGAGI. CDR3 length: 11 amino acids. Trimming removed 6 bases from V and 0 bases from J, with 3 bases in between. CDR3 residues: CASRDSYEQYF. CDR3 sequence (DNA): TGTGCCAGCAGGGACTCCTACGAGCAGTACTTC.

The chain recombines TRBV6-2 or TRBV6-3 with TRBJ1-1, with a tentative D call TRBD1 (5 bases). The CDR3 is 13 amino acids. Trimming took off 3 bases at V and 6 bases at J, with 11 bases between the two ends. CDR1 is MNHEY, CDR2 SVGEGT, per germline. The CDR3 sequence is CASSYGGFAEAFF. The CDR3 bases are TGTGCCAGCAGTTATGGGGGTTTTGCTGAAGCTTTCTTT.

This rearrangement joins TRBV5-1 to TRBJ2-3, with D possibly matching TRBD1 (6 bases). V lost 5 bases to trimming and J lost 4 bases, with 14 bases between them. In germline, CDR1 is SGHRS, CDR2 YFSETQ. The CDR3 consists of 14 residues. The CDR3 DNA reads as TGCGCCAGCAGTACGCAACAGGGACCAGATACGCAGTATTTT. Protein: CASSTQQGPDTQYF.

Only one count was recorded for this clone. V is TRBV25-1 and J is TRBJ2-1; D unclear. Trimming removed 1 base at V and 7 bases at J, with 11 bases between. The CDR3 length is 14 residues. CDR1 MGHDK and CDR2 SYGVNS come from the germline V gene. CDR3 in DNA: TGTGCCAGCAGTGAATCCGTTTGGCAAAATGAGCAGTTCTTC. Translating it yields CASSESVWQNEQFF. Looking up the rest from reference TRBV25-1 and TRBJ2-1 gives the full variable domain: EADIYQTPRYLVIGTGKKITLECSQTMGHDKMYWYQQDPGMELHLIHYSYGVNSTEKGDLSSESTVSRIRTEHFPLTLESARPSHTSQYLCASSESVWQNEQFFGPGTRLTVL.

In DNA form, the CDR3 reads TGTGCCAGCAGCCCTTTGGGGTTGAGGACTGAAGCTTTCTTT. Translating it yields CASSPLGLRTEAFF. The rearrangement uses TRBV14 and TRBJ1-1; D not certain. Trimming stripped 4 bases from V and 5 bases from J, with 14 bases between. Germline assignment: CDR1 SGHDN and CDR2 FVKESK. CDR3 length: 14 amino acids.

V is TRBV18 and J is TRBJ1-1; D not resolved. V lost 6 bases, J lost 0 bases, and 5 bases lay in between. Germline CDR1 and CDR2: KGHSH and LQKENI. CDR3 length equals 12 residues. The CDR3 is CASSAMNTEAFF. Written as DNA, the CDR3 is TGTGCCAGCTCGGCCATGAACACTGAAGCTTTCTTT.

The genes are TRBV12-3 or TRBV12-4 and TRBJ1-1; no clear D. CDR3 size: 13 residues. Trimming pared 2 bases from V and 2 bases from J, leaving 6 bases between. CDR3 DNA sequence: TGTGCCAGCAGTTTACTCACCAACACTGAAGCTTTCTTT. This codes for CASSLLTNTEAFF.

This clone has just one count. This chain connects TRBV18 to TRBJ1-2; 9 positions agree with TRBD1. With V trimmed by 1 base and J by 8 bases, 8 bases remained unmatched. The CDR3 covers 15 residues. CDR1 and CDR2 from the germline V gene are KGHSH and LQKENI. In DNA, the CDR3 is TGTGCCAGCTCACCACAGGGACAGGGATATTGGGGCTACACCTTC. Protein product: CASSPQGQGYWGYTF.

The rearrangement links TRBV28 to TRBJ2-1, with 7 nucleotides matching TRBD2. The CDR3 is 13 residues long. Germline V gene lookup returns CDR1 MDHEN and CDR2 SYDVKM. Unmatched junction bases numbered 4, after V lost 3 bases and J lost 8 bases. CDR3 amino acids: CASSLGGYHEQFF. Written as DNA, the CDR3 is TGTGCCAGCAGTTTGGGAGGGTACCATGAGCAGTTCTTC.

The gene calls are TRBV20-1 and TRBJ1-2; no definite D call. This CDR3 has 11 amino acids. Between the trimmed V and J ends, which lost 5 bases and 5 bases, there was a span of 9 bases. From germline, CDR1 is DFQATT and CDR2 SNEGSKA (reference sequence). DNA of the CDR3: TGCAGTGCTCCTGTCCTGTATGGCTACACCTTC. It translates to CSAPVLYGYTF.

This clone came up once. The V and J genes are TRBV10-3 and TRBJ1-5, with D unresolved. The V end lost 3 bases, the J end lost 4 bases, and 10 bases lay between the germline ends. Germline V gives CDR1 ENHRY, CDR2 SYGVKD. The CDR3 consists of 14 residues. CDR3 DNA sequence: TGTGCCATCAGTGACCGGTCTACTAATCAGCCCCAGCATTTT. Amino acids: CAISDRSTNQPQHF.

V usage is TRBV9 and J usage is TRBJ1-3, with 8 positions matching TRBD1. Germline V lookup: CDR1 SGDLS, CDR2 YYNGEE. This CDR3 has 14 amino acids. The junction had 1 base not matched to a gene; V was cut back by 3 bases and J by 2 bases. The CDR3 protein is CASSGTGTGNTIYF. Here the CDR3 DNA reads TGTGCCAGCAGCGGGACAGGGACTGGAAACACCATATATTTT.

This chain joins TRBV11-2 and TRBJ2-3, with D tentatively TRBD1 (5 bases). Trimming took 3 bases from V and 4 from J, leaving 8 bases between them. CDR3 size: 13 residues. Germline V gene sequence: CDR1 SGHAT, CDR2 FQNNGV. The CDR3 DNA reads TGTGCCAGCAGCTTCAGGGAACCAGATACGCAGTATTTT. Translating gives CASSFREPDTQYF. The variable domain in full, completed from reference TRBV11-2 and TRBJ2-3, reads EAGVAQSPRYKIIEKRQSVAFWCNPISGHATLYWYQQILGQGPKLLIQFQNNGVVDDSQLPKDRFSAERLKGVDSTLKIQPAKLEDSAVYLCASSFREPDTQYFGPGTRLTVL.

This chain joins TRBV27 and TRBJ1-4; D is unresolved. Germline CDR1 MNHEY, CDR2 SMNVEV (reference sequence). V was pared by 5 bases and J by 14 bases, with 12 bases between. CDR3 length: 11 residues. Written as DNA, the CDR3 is TGTGCCAGCAGTCCGGGGAGTCGGCTGTTTTTT. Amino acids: CASSPGSRLFF. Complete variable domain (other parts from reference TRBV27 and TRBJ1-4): EAQVTQNPRYLITVTGKKLTVTCSQNMNHEYMSWYRQDPGLGLRQIYYSMNVEVTDKGDVPEGYKVSRKEKRNFPLILESPSPNQTSLYFCASSPGSRLFFGSGTQLSVL.

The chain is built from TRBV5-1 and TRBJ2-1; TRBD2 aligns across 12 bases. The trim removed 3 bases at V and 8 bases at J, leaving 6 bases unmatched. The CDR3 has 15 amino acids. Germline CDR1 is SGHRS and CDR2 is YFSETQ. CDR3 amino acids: CASSWAGLAGDEQFF. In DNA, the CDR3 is TGCGCCAGCAGCTGGGCGGGACTAGCGGGCGATGAGCAGTTCTTC.